The clone carrying this T cell receptor beta chain was recorded a few times. This entry is derived from a study of T cell changes during pregnancy in multiple sclerosis. Per germline, CDR1 MNHEY and CDR2 SMNVEV (reference sequence). The CDR3 length is 15 residues. J lost 6 bases, V lost 0 bases, and 6 bases had no gene match. Data came from immunoSEQ multiplex PCR; TCRdb stores just in-frame clones and leaves some out. The sample records about 46,000 clones, 90% to 95% being singletons. The clonotype originates from a female donor with multiple sclerosis, enrolled in a pregnancy study. This sequence joins TRBV27 and TRBJ2-7; 9 positions agree with TRBD2. Specimen: CD8+ T cells from peripheral blood mononuclear cells, collected in the first trimester of pregnancy. CDR3 DNA sequence: TGTGCCAGCAGTTTATCTAGCGGGAGTTTAAGCGAGCAGTACTTC. This translates into CASSLSSGSLSEQYF.